The 19 T cell receptor beta chains listed next were all sequenced from one sample in a study of blood T cell repertoires in COVID-19. Libraries were prepared by immunoSEQ multiplex PCR; TCRdb keeps only in-frame clonotypes and omits some of them. The sample lists around 280,000 clones, around 92% occurring once. Specimen: peripheral blood. The receptors originated from a woman in her thirties with COVID-19, enrolled during active disease.

This chain joins TRBV15 and TRBJ2-5; a weak D match, TRBD2 (5 bases). Germline CDR1 reads LNHNV; CDR2 reads YYDKDF (reference sequence). There are 15 residues in the CDR3. Trimming cost V 2 bases and J 7 bases, with 17 bases left between them. The CDR3 loop reads CATSRKREGIGTQYF. The DNA for the CDR3 is TGTGCCACCAGCAGAAAGAGGGAAGGGATTGGGACCCAGTACTTC.

The chain recombines TRBV27 with TRBJ1-2, with D possibly TRBD1 on 6 matching bases. This CDR3 is built from 12 residues. Trimming cost V 9 bases and J 1 base, with 9 bases left between them. The V gene's germline CDR1 is MNHEY and CDR2 SMNVEV (reference sequence). The DNA for the CDR3 is TGTGCCAGTGGCAGGGGTAACTATGGCTACACCTTC. This sequence encodes CASGRGNYGYTF.

V and J are TRBV7-2 and TRBJ1-1, with unresolved D. The CDR3 is 14 residues long. Per the germline V gene, CDR1 is SGHTA and CDR2 is FQGNSA. V was cut by 5 bases and J by 3 bases, with 13 bases left in between. DNA for the CDR3: TGTGCCAGCAGCCCAGTTACGGGAGACACTGAAGCTTTCTTT. Protein: CASSPVTGDTEAFF.

The sample holds one count of this clone. V usage is TRBV27 and J usage is TRBJ2-7, with a tentative D call TRBD2 (7 bases). This CDR3 has 15 residues. Trimming pared 3 bases from V and 2 bases from J, leaving 14 bases between. Germline V gene data show CDR1 as MNHEY and CDR2 as SMNVEV (reference sequence). This CDR3 reads CASSLTRGLAYEQYF. The DNA for the CDR3 is TGTGCCAGCAGTTTGACGCGGGGGCTCGCCTACGAGCAGTACTTC.

This chain connects TRBV11-2 to TRBJ2-1; D not resolved. V lost 3 bases, J lost 4 bases, and 7 bases lay in between. CDR1 is SGHAT and CDR2 is FQNNGV in the germline V gene. This CDR3 region has 13 residues. DNA of the CDR3: TGTGCCAGCAGCTTCGAGTTATACAATGAGCAGTTCTTC. Translated, it gives CASSFELYNEQFF.

V is TRBV19 and J is TRBJ1-5; no definite D call. Germline CDR1 reads LNHDA; CDR2 reads SQIVND (reference sequence). CDR3 size: 14 residues. Trimming cost V 5 bases and J 7 bases, with 15 bases left between them. In DNA, the CDR3 is TGTGCCAGTAGTTTCCATCCTCCGGGGCAGCCCCAGCATTTT. Protein product: CASSFHPPGQPQHF. The full variable domain, completed using reference TRBV19 and TRBJ1-5, is DGGITQSPKYLFRKEGQNVTLSCEQNLNHDAMYWYRQDPGQGLRLIYYSQIVNDFQKGDIAEGYSVSREKKESFPLTVTSAQKNPTAFYLCASSFHPPGQPQHFGDGTRLSIL.

The chain combines TRBV3-1 (or the pseudogene TRBV3-2) with TRBJ1-2, with D possibly TRBD1 on 5 matching bases. Deletions cut 2 bases from V and 6 bases from J, with 16 bases between. The germline V gene encodes CDR1 LGHDT and CDR2 YNNKEL (reference sequence). The CDR3 has 15 residues. The CDR3 DNA follows: TGTGCCAGCAGCCAAAGTTGGGAGGGGCAAGATGGCTACACCTTC. The encoded protein is CASSQSWEGQDGYTF.

The chain uses TRBV18 and TRBJ1-1, with 9 bases fitting TRBD1. The CDR3 contains 14 residues. Germline assignment: CDR1 KGHSH and CDR2 LQKENI. V lost 5 bases to trimming and J lost 2 bases; unmatched junction nucleotides: 3. DNA for the CDR3: TGTGCCAGCTCAAAGACAGGGGGAAACACTGAAGCTTTCTTT. Its protein is CASSKTGGNTEAFF.

The chain recombines TRBV5-3 with TRBJ2-5; TRBD2 agrees at 14 bases. TRBV5-3 is treated as an ORF (open reading frame) with a function not yet certain. The CDR3 is made up of 16 amino acids. The J segment lost 5 bases and the V segment lost 4 bases, leaving 7 bases of the junction unmatched. In DNA, the CDR3 is TGTGCCAGAAGCGGGACTAGCGGGGGCATCGAGGAGACCCAGTACTTC. Encoded protein: CARSGTSGGIEETQYF.

The genes are TRBV2 and TRBJ1-6, with 8 bases fitting TRBD1. Germline values: CDR1 SNHLY, CDR2 FYNNEI. The CDR3 consists of 15 residues. The J segment lost 8 bases and the V segment lost 5 bases, leaving 8 bases of the junction unmatched. DNA of the CDR3: TGTGCCAGCAGTAAGACAGGGGCGGGGGATTCACCCCTCCACTTT. The encoded protein is CASSKTGAGDSPLHF. Variable domain in full (rest from reference TRBV2 and TRBJ1-6): EPEVTQTPSHQVTQMGQEVILRCVPISNHLYFYWYRQILGQKVEFLVSFYNNEISEKSEIFDDQFSVERPDGSNFTLKIRSTKLEDSAMYFCASSKTGAGDSPLHFGNGTRLTVT.

V usage is TRBV2 and J usage is TRBJ2-3; D ambiguous. CDR1 and CDR2 (germline): SNHLY, FYNNEI. CDR3 size: 13 residues. V shed 5 bases and J shed 4 bases, with 10 bases lying between them. CDR3 nucleotides: TGTGCCAGCAGTCTCTACCCCGCAGATACGCAGTATTTT. This codes for CASSLYPADTQYF.

V gene TRBV29-1 combines with J gene TRBJ2-7; maybe TRBD1 (5 bases). This CDR3 contains 12 residues. Germline loops: CDR1 SQVTM, CDR2 ANQGSEA. Trimming shortened V by 7 bases and J by 2 bases, and 12 bases separated the two germline ends. The CDR3 DNA reads TGCAGCGCCGAAGGGGATACCTACGAGCAGTACTTC. This codes for CSAEGDTYEQYF.

This clone was counted once. This sequence joins TRBV3-1 (or the pseudogene TRBV3-2) and TRBJ2-3; 7 bases map to TRBD1. This CDR3 is 15 amino acids long. Per the germline V gene, CDR1 is LGHDT and CDR2 is YNNKEL (reference sequence). J gave up 6 bases and V 3 bases, and 9 bases lay outside the gene matches. For the CDR3, the DNA is TGTGCCAGCAGCCATGCCCAGACAGGGCGGGATACGCAGTATTTT. This codes for CASSHAQTGRDTQYF.

This clone was detected only once. J is TRBJ2-7 and V is TRBV3-1 (or the pseudogene TRBV3-2); 10 bases match TRBD2. The CDR3 is 15 amino acids. The V segment lost 2 bases and the J segment 3 bases; nucleotides outside the gene matches: 4. The germline V gene encodes CDR1 LGHDT and CDR2 YNNKEL (reference sequence). The CDR3 nucleotides are TGTGCCAGCAGCCAACTAGCGGGAGACGTCTACGAGCAGTACTTC. This translates into CASSQLAGDVYEQYF.

The chain combines TRBV11-3 with TRBJ1-1; TRBD1 matches at 7 bases. Trimming took 5 bases from V and 4 from J; bases not matched to a gene: 4. This CDR3 has 13 residues. Per germline, CDR1 SGHNT and CDR2 YENEEA. The CDR3 protein is CASSEGQITEAFF. Written as DNA, the CDR3 is TGTGCCAGCAGCGAGGGACAGATCACTGAAGCTTTCTTT. Full variable domain (outside the CDR3, taken from reference TRBV11-3 and TRBJ1-1): EAGVVQSPRYKIIEKKQPVAFWCNPISGHNTLYWYLQNLGQGPELLIRYENEEAVDDSQLPKDRFSAERLKGVDSTLKIQPAELGDSAVYLCASSEGQITEAFFGQGTRLTVV.

The chain combines TRBV18 with TRBJ2-7, with 13 bases lining up with TRBD2. CDR1 is KGHSH and CDR2 is LQKENI in the germline V gene. CDR3 length: 15 residues. The V and J ends lost 0 bases and 4 bases, in that order; junction bases with no gene match: 0. The CDR3 bases are TGTGCCAGCTCACCACCACTAGCGGGGGGGTACGAGCAGTACTTC. It codes for CASSPPLAGGYEQYF.

The chain recombines TRBV15 with TRBJ2-7, with D possibly TRBD2 on 5 matching bases. The CDR3 covers 14 residues. Deletions cut 1 base from V and 3 bases from J, with 10 bases between. Looked up from germline, CDR1 is LNHNV and CDR2 is YYDKDF (reference sequence). Written as DNA, the CDR3 is TGTGCCACCAGCAGAGTCTACGGAGGCTACGAGCAGTACTTC. It translates to CATSRVYGGYEQYF.

The CDR3 coding sequence is TGTGCCAGCAGCGGCTGGGGACAGCGCAATCCTTATGGCTACACCTTC. This encodes CASSGWGQRNPYGYTF. The gene calls are TRBV7-9 and TRBJ1-2, with 7 bases fitting TRBD1. Germline CDR1 reads SEHNR; CDR2 reads FQNEAQ (reference sequence). The CDR3 is made up of 16 amino acids. The J segment lost 5 bases and the V segment lost 5 bases, leaving 14 bases of the junction unmatched.

The J gene is TRBJ2-7, the V gene TRBV6-5, with TRBD1 identical over 7 bases. The CDR3 spans 14 residues. After removal of 7 bases from V and 8 bases from J, the junction contained 14 bases not matched to a gene. Per the germline V gene, CDR1 is MNHEY and CDR2 is SVGAGI. DNA for the CDR3: TGTGCCAGCACCCCGGGGACAGTGGGTTATAAGCAGTACTTC. Protein sequence: CASTPGTVGYKQYF.